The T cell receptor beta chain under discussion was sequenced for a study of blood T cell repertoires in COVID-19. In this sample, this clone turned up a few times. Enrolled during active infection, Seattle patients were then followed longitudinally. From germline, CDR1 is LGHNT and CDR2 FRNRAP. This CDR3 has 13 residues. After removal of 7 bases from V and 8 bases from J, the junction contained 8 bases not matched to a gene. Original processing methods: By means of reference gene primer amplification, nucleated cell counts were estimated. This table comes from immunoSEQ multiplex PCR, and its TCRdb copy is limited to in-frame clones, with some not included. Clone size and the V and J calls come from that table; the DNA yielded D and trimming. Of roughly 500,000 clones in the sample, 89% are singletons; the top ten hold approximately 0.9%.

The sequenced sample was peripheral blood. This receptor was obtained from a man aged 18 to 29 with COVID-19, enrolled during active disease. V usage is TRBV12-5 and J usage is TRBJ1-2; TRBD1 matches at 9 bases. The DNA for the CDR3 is TGTGCTAGTGCCAAACGGGACAGGGACGGCTACACCTTC. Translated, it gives CASAKRDRDGYTF. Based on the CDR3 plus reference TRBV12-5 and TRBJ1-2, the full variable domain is DARVTQTPRHKVTEMGQEVTMRCQPILGHNTVFWYRQTMMQGLELLAYFRNRAPLDDSGMPKDRFSAEMPDATLATLKIQPSEPRDSAVYFCASAKRDRDGYTFGSGTRLTVV.